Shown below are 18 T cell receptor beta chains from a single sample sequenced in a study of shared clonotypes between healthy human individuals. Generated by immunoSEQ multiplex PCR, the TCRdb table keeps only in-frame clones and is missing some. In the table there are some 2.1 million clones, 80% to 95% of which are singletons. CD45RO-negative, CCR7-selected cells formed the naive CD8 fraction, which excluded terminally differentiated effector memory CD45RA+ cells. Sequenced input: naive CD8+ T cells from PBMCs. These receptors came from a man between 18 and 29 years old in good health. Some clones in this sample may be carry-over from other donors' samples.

CDR3 in DNA: TGTGCCAGCAGTGGTGAAGGGGAGAGCTCCTACGAGCAGTACTTC. This gives the protein CASSGEGESSYEQYF. The chain recombines TRBV25-1 with TRBJ2-7; perhaps D is TRBD1 or TRBD2 (5 bases each). Trimming took off 4 bases at V and 0 bases at J, with 13 bases between the two ends. Germline CDR1 reads MGHDK; CDR2 reads SYGVNS. The CDR3 loop spans 15 amino acids.

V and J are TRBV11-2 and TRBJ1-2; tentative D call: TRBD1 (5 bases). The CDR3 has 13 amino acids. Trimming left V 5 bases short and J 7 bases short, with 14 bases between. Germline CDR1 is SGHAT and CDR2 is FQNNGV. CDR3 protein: CASSGQGLSGYTF. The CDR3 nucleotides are TGTGCCAGCAGCGGGCAGGGTTTGAGTGGCTACACCTTC.

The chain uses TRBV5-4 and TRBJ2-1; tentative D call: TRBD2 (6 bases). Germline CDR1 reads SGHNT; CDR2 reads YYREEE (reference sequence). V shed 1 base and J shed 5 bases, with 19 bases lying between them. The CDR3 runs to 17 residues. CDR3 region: CASSLWAGRPKNNEQFF. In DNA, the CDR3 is TGTGCCAGCAGCTTGTGGGCGGGAAGACCCAAGAACAATGAGCAGTTCTTC.

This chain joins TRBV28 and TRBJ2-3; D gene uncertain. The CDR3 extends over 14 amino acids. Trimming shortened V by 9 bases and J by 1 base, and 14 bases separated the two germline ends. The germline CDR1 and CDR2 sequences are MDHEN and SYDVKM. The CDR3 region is CASLVGIGTDTQYF. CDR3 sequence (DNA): TGTGCCAGTTTGGTGGGAATCGGCACAGATACGCAGTATTTT.

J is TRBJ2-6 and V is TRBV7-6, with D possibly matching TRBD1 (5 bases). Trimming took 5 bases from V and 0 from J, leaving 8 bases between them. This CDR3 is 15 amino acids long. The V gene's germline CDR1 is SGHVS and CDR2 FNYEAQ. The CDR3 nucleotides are TGTGCCAGCAGCGGGGCGAGCTCTGGGGCCAACGTCCTGACTTTC. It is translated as CASSGASSGANVLTF.

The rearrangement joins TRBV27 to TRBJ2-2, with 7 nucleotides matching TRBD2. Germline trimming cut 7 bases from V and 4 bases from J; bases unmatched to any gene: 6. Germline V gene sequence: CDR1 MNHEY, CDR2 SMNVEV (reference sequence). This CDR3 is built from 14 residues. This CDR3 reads CASTFGGSTGELFF. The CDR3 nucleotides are TGTGCCAGCACGTTCGGCGGGAGCACCGGGGAGCTGTTTTTT.

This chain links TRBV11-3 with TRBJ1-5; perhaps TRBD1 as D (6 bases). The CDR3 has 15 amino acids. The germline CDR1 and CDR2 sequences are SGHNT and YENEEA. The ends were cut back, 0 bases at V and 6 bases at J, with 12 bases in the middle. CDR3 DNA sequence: TGTGCCAGCAGCTTAGACGGGGAAGGGGGTCAGCCCCAGCATTTT. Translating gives CASSLDGEGGQPQHF.

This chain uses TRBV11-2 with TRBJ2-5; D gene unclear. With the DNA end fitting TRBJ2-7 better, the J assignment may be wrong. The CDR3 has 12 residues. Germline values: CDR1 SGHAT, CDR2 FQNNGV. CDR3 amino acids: CASSLAGPEQYF. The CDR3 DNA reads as TGTGCCAGCAGCTTAGCAGGTCCCGAGCAGTACTTC.

The CDR3 region is CASSLALAGLPPLQETQYF. The CDR3 DNA reads as TGCGCCAGCAGCTTGGCACTAGCGGGATTACCCCCACTCCAAGAGACCCAGTACTTC. The rearrangement links TRBV5-1 to TRBJ2-5; 10 positions match TRBD2. Germline CDR1 is SGHRS and CDR2 is YFSETQ. Trimming took 0 bases from V and 1 from J; bases not matched to a gene: 12. This CDR3 contains 19 residues.

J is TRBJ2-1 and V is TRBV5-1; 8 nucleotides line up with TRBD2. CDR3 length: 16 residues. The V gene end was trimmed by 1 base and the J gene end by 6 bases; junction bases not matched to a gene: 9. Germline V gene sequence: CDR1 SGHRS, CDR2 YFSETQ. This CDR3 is CASSLNPGGAPNEQFF. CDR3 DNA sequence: TGCGCCAGCAGCTTGAATCCGGGAGGGGCCCCCAATGAGCAGTTCTTC.

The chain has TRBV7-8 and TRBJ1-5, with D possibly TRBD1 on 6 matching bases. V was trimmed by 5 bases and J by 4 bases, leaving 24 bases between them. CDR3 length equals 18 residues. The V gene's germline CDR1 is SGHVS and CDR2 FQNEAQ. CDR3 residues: CASSQHPGGGAPNQPQHF. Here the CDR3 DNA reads TGTGCCAGCAGCCAACATCCGGGAGGGGGGGCCCCGAATCAGCCCCAGCATTTT.

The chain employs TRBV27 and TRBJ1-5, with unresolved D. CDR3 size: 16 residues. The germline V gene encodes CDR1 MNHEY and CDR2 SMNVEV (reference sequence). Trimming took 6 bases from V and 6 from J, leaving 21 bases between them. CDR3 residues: CASSPRTAVGRQPQHF. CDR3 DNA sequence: TGTGCCAGCAGCCCTAGGACGGCGGTTGGGCGTCAGCCCCAGCATTTT.

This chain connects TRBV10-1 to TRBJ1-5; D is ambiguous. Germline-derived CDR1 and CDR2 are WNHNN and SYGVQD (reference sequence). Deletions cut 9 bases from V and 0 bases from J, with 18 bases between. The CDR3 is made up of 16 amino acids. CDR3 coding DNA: TGCGCCAGACCTTTGGCCGTACAAGATAGCAATCAGCCCCAGCATTTT. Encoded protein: CARPLAVQDSNQPQHF.

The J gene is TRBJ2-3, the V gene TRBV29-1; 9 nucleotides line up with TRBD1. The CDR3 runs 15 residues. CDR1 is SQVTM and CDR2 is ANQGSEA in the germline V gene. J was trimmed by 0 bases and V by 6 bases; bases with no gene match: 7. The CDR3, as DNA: TGCAGCGTCACCGGGACAGGGACTAGCACAGATACGCAGTATTTT. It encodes CSVTGTGTSTDTQYF.

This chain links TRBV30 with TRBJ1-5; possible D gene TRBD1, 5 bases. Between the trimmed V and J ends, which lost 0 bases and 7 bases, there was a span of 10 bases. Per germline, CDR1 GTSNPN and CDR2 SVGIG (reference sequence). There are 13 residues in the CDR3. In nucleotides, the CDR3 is TGTGCCTGGAGTGTACTAGGGGAGCAGCCCCAGCATTTT. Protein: CAWSVLGEQPQHF. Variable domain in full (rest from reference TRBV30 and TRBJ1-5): SQTIHQWPATLVQPVGSPLSLECTVEGTSNPNLYWYRQAAGRGLQLLFYSVGIGQISSEVPQNLSASRPQDRQFILSSKKLLLSDSGFYLCAWSVLGEQPQHFGDGTRLSIL.

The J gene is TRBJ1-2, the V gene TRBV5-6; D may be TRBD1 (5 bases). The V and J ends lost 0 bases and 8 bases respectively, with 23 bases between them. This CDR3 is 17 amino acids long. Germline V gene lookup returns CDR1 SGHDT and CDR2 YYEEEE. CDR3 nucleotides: TGTGCCAGCAGCTTGGTGGGACGAACCACCTCACTGGAGGGCTACACCTTC. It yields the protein CASSLVGRTTSLEGYTF.

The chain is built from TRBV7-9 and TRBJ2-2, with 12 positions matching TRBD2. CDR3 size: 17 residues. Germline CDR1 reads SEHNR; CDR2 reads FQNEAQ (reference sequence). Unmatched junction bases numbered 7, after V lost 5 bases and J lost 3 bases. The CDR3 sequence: CASSLNGLAGHTGELFF. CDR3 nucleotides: TGTGCCAGCAGCCTTAACGGACTAGCGGGACACACCGGGGAGCTGTTTTTT.

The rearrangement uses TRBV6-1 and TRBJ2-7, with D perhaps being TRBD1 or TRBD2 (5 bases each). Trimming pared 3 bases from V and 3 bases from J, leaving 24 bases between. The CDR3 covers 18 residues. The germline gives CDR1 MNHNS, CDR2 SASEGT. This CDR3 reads CASSDIPFEGLRYYEQYF. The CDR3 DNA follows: TGTGCCAGCAGTGACATCCCTTTTGAGGGGTTAAGGTACTACGAGCAGTACTTC.